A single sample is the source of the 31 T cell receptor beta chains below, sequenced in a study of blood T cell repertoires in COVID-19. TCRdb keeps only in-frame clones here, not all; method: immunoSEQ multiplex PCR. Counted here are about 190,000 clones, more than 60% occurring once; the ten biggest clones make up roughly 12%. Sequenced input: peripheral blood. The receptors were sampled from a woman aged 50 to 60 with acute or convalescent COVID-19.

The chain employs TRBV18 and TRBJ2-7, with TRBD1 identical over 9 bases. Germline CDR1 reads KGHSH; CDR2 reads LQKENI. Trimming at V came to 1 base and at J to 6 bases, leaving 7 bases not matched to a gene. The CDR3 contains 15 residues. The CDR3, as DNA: TGTGCCAGCTCACCACTAGGACAGGGGCCCACCGAGCAGTACTTC. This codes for CASSPLGQGPTEQYF.

DNA for the CDR3: TGTGCCAGCAGCCGTCCCATTCCGGGGAGCACTGAAGCTTTCTTT. Protein product: CASSRPIPGSTEAFF. V gene TRBV6-6 combines with J gene TRBJ1-1, with D uncertain. The ends were cut back, 6 bases at V and 4 bases at J, with 18 bases in the middle. CDR3 length: 15 residues. Germline V gene sequence: CDR1 MNHNY, CDR2 SVGAGI (reference sequence).

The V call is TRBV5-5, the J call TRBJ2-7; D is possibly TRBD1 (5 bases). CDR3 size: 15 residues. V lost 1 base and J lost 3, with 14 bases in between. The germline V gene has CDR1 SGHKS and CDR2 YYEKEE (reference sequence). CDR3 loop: CASSLMWGVGYEQYF. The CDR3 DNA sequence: TGTGCCAGCAGCTTGATGTGGGGCGTAGGCTACGAGCAGTACTTC.

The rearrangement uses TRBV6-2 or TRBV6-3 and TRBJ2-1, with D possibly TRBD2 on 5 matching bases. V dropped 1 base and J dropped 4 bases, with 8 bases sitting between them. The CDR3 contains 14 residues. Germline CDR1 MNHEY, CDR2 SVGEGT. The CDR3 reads CASSYLDWYNEQFF. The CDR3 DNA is TGTGCCAGCAGTTACTTGGACTGGTACAATGAGCAGTTCTTC.

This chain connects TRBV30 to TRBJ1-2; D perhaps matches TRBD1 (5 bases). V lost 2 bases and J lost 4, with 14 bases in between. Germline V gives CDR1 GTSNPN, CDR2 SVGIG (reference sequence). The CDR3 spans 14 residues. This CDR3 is CAWSLQGRGYGYTF. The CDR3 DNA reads TGTGCCTGGAGTCTTCAGGGCCGAGGCTATGGCTACACCTTC.

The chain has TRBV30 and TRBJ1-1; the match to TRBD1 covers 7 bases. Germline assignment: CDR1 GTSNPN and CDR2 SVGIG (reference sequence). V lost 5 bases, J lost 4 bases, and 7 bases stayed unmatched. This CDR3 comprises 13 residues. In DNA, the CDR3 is TGTGCCTGGGACAGGGACCTGGGCACTGAAGCTTTCTTT. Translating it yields CAWDRDLGTEAFF.

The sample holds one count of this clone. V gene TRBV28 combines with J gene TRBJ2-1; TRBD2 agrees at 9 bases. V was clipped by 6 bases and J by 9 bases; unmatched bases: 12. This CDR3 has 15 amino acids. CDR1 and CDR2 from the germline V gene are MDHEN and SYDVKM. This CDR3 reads CASRPASGKGGEQFF. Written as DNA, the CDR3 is TGTGCCAGCAGGCCGGCTAGCGGGAAGGGGGGTGAGCAGTTCTTC.

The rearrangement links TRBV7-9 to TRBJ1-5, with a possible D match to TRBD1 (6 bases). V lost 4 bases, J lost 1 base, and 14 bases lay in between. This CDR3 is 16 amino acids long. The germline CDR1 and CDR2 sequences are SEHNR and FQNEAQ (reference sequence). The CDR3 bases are TGTGCCAGCAGCTCCGAGACAGGTCTGAGCAATCAGCCCCAGCATTTT. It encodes CASSSETGLSNQPQHF.

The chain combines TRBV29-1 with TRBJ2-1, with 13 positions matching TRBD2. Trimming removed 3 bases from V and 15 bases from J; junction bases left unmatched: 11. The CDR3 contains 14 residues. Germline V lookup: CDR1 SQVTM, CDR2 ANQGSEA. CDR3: CSVDLGLAGPLAFF. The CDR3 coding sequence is TGCAGCGTTGATTTGGGACTAGCGGGGCCTCTTGCGTTCTTC.

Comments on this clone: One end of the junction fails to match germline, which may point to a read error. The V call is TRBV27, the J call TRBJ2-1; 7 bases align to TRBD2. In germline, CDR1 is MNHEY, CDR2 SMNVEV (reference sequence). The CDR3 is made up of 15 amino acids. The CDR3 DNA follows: TGTGCCAGCAGTTTAACCGGGACTACCTATAATGAGCAGTTCTTC. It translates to CASSLTGTTYNEQFF.

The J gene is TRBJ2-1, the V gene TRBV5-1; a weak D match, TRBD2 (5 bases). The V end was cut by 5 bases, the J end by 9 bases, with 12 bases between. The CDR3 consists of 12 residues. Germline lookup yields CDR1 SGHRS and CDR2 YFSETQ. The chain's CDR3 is CASRLVITEQFF. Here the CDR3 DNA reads TGCGCCAGCAGACTAGTAATCACTGAGCAGTTCTTC. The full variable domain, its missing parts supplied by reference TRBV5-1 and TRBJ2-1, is KAGVTQTPRYLIKTRGQQVTLSCSPISGHRSVSWYQQTPGQGLQFLFEYFSETQRNKGNFPGRFSGRQFSNSRSEMNVSTLELGDSALYLCASRLVITEQFFGPGTRLTVL.

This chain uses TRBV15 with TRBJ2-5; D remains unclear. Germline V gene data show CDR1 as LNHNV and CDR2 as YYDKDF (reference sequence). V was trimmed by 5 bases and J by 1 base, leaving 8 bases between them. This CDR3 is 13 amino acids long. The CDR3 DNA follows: TGTGCCACCAGCGGGCAAGGCCAAGAGACCCAGTACTTC. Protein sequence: CATSGQGQETQYF.

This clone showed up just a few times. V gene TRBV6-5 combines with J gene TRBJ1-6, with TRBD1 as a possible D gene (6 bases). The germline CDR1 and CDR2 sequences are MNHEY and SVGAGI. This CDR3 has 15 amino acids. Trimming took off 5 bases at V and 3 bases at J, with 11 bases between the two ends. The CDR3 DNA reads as TGTGCCAGCAGTACCCGGACAGACTATAATTCACCCCTCCACTTT. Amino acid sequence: CASSTRTDYNSPLHF.

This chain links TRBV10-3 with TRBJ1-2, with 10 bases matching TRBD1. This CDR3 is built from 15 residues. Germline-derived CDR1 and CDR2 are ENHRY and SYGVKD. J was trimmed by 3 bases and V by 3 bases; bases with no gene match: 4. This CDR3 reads CAISDEGTGDYGYTF. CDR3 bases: TGTGCCATCAGTGATGAGGGGACAGGGGACTATGGCTACACCTTC.

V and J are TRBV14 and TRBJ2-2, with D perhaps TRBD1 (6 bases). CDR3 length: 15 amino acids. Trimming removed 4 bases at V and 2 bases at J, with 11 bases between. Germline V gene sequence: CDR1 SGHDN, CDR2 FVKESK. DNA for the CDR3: TGTGCCAGCAGCCGGGGGCGATTAAACACCGGGGAGCTGTTTTTT. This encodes CASSRGRLNTGELFF.

CDR3 in amino acids: CASSPRTGHYNEQFF. The CDR3 DNA sequence: TGTGCCAGCAGCCCTCGGACAGGCCACTACAATGAGCAGTTCTTC. This chain connects TRBV5-8 to TRBJ2-1, with 7 bases lining up with TRBD1. CDR3 length: 15 residues. Germline assignment: CDR1 SGHTS and CDR2 YDEGEE. Trimming at V came to 4 bases and at J to 3 bases, leaving 7 bases not matched to a gene.

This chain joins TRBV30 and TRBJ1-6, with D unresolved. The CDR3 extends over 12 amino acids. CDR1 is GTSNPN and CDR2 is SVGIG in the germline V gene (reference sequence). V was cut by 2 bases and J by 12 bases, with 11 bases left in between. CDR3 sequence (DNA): TGTGCCTGGAGTTTCGGTGAACTACCCCTCCACTTT. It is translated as CAWSFGELPLHF.

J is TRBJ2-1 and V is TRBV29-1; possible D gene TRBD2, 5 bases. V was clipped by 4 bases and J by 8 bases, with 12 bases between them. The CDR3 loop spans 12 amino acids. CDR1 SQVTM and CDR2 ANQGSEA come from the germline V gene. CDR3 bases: TGCAGCGTTGGACGGGAATGGGATGAGCAGTTCTTC. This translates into CSVGREWDEQFF.

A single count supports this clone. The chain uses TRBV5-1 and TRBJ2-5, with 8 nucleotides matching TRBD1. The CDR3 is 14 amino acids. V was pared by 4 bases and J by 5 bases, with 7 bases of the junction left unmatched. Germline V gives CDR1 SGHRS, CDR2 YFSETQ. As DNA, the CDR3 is TGCGCCAGCAGCGCCGGGACAGGAGGGGAGACCCAGTACTTC. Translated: CASSAGTGGETQYF.

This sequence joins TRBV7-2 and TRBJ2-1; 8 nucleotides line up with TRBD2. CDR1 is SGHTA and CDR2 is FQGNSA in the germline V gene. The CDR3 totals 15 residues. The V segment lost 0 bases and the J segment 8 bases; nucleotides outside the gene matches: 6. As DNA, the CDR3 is TGTGCCAGCAGCTTAGCTGGGACTAGGGGCGATGAGCAGTTCTTC. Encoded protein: CASSLAGTRGDEQFF.

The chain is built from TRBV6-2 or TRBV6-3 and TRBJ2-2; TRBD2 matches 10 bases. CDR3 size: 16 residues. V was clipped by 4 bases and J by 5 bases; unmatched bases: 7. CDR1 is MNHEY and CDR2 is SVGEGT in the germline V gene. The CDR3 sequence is CASSSMGLARTGELFF. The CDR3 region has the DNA TGTGCCAGCAGTTCAATGGGACTAGCGAGGACCGGGGAGCTGTTTTTT.

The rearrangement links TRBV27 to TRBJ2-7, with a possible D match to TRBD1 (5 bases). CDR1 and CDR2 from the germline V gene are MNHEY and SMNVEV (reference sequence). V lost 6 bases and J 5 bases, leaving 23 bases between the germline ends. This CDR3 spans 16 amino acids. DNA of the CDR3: TGTGCCAGCAGAGAAACGGCCAGGGTGTGGGTCCACGAGCAGTACTTC. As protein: CASRETARVWVHEQYF.

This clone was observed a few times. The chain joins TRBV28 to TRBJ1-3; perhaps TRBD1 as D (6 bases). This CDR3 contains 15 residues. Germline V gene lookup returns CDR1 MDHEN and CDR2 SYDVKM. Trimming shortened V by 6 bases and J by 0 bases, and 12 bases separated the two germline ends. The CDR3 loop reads CASRGAGSSGNTIYF. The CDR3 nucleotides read TGTGCCAGCAGGGGGGCAGGTTCCTCTGGAAACACCATATATTTT.

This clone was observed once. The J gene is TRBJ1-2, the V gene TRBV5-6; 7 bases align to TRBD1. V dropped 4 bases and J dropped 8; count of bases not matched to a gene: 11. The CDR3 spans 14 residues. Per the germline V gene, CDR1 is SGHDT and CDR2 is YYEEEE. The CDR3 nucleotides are TGTGCCAGCAGCCTTCAACAGGGGCTGGGGGGCTACACCTTC. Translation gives CASSLQQGLGGYTF. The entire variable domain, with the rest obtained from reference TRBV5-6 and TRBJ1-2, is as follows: DAGVTQSPTHLIKTRGQQVTLRCSPKSGHDTVSWYQQALGQGPQFIFQYYEEEERQRGNFPDRFSGHQFPNYSSELNVNALLLGDSALYLCASSLQQGLGGYTFGSGTRLTVV.

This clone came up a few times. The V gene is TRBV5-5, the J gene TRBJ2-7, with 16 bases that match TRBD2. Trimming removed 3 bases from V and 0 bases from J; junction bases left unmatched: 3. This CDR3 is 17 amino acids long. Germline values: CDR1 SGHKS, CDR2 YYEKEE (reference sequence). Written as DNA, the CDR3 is TGTGCCAGCAGCTCGGGACTAGCGGGGGGGAGCTCCTACGAGCAGTACTTC. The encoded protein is CASSSGLAGGSSYEQYF. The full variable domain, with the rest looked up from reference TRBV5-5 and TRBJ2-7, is DAGVTQSPTHLIKTRGQQVTLRCSPISGHKSVSWYQQVLGQGPQFIFQYYEKEERGRGNFPDRFSARQFPNYSSELNVNALLLGDSALYLCASSSGLAGGSSYEQYFGPGTRLTVT.

CDR3: CASSLLQGRETQYF. CDR3 nucleotides: TGTGCCAGCAGTTTATTACAGGGTCGGGAGACCCAGTACTTC. The chain combines TRBV28 with TRBJ2-5; D is perhaps TRBD1 (6 bases). CDR3 length equals 14 residues. Germline assignment: CDR1 MDHEN and CDR2 SYDVKM. Trimming took off 1 base at V and 5 bases at J, with 11 bases between the two ends.

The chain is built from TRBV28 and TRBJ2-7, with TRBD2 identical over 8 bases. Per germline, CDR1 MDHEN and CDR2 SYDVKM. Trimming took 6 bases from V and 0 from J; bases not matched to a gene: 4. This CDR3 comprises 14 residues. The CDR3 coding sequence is TGTGCCAGCAGCGTGACTAGCGTCTCCTACGAGCAGTACTTC. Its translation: CASSVTSVSYEQYF.

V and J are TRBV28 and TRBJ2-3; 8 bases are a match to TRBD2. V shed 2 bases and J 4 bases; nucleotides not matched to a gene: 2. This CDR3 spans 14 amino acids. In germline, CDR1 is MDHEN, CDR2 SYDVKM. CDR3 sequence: CASSLAGGSDTQYF. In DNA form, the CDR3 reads TGTGCCAGCAGTTTAGCGGGAGGCTCAGATACGCAGTATTTT.

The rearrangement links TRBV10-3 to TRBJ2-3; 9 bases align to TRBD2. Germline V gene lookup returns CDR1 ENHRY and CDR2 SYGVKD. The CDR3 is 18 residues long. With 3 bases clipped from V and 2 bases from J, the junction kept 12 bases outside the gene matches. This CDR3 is CAISEVSASGVFTDTQYF. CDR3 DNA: TGTGCCATCAGTGAAGTGTCCGCTAGCGGGGTGTTCACAGATACGCAGTATTTT.

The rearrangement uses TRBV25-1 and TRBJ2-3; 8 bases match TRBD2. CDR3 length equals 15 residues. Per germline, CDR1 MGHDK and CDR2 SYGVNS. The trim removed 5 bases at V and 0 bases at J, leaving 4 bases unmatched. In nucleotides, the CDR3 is TGTGCCAGCAGTCAAGCGGGGGCGAGCACAGATACGCAGTATTTT. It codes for CASSQAGASTDTQYF.

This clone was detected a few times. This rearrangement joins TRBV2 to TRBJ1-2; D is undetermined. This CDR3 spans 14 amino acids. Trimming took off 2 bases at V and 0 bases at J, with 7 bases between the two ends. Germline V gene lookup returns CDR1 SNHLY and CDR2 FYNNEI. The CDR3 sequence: CASSELKANYGYTF. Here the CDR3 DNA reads TGTGCCAGCAGTGAACTAAAAGCTAACTATGGCTACACCTTC. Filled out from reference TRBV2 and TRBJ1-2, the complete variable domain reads EPEVTQTPSHQVTQMGQEVILRCVPISNHLYFYWYRQILGQKVEFLVSFYNNEISEKSEIFDDQFSVERPDGSNFTLKIRSTKLEDSAMYFCASSELKANYGYTFGSGTRLTVV.